The following is a T cell receptor beta chain sequence with its context. Its antigen is undetermined. One base away lies a much larger clone, so this may be a sequencing read error. Germline V gene lookup returns CDR1 SGHAT and CDR2 FQNNGV. Trimming stripped 5 bases from V and 7 bases from J, with 17 bases between. This CDR3 comprises 14 residues. Three rounds of nested PCR, following a modified ARM-PCR protocol, produced the TCRbeta library. In TCRdb, the multiplex PCR reads were re-called with MiXCR into one record per CDR3 protein. Seen here are over 100,000 distinct CDR3 sequences, 75% observed once, and the top ten hold 37%. These data belong to a study of tumor and adjacent non-tumor tissue in lung cancer. Background on the study: Each sample yielded roughly 4 million productive TCRbeta reads on average.

Overall study results and limits: Top 100 clones took a larger repertoire share in normal lung.

The template was RNA from unsorted bulk tissue. Chemotherapy-naive patients with new lung cancer underwent thoracic surgery in China, August–late 2014. The sample taken for sequencing was lung tumor tissue. The TCR comes from a woman between 55 and 75 years old with non-small cell lung cancer. The J gene is TRBJ1-2, the V gene TRBV11-2, with D tentatively TRBD1 (5 bases). The CDR3: CASSIAGNLGGYTF. The CDR3 coding sequence is TGTGCCAGCAGCATAGCAGGGAATCTAGGTGGCTACACCTTC.